This TCR beta chain was sequenced during a study of shared clonotypes between healthy human individuals (dated by TCRdb to 2018 to 2020). Study-level background: A few men and two women, aged 18 to 49 years, made up the cohort. For each donor, three plates each were used for CD4 naive and CD4 memory, two plates were used for CD8 naive, and one plate was used for CD8 memory. The study deeply sequenced blood TCR repertoires of about 5 healthy adults to estimate repertoire size and the extent of clonotype sharing between individuals. To increase sequencing depth and limit assay-specific biases, different laboratories used diverse techniques to prepare libraries and sequence TCR repertoires. Leukapheresis yielded between about 0.85 and 10 billion PBMCs per donor.

A remark on this clone: Its antigen has not been determined. There are no base qualities to consult, and no much larger clone falls within one base.

What the work shows at the level of the full study, not this receptor alone: Rarefaction of sorted-subset datasets indicated incomplete sequencing despite the large sequencing depth. Pairwise subsampling indicated that sequencing depth was expected to affect the degree of clonotype sharing among donors. Clonotypes shared by all four sorted-subset donors showed higher generation probabilities than non-shared clonotypes. When several donors were compared, the shared fraction of clonotypes was 5% to 6.5% for naive CD4, 3% to 4% for naive CD8, 2.3% for memory CD4, and approximately 0.4% for memory CD8. Estimated clonotype richness was generally larger for naive than for memory subsets. Because the study included a small number of donors, the genetic and exposure-history diversity represented was limited. Sampling was restricted to blood, and TCR repertoires in tissue are likely to differ from TCR repertoires in blood.

The junction carries 18 bases between V and J, which are trimmed by 6 bases and 7 bases respectively. Including cysteine and phenylalanine, the CDR3 has 14 amino acids. The retained sequence is limited to the CDR3, 42 bases, with the frame set at the first base. The germline V gene (reference sequence) provides CDR1 MNHNY and CDR2 SVGAGI. Using the deep immunoSEQ assay, TCR CDR3 regions were amplified from genomic DNA by multiplex PCR. For each cell subset, the extracted genomic DNA was distributed evenly across all wells of several immunoSEQ 96-well plates, and each plate served as one replicate. For sorted subsets, each replicate PCR was loaded with around 200 ng genomic DNA, equivalent to some 27,000 T cell genomes. Purified libraries were measured with a Qubit 3.0 fluorometer, size-checked on a Bioanalyzer 2100, and measured again with the KAPA Library Quantification kit. Every immunoSEQ 96-well plate was sequenced on a dedicated single-read 150-cycle Illumina NextSeq 550 flow cell. Under the source paper's analysis protocol: The immunoSEQ output contained only junctional sequences without quality scores, so filtering could not match that applied to full-length reads. Sequences were annotated with PyIR, a Python wrapper for IgBLAST v1.9, using IMGT germline references to assign V/J genes and CDR3. Any read was removed if the V/J assignment was weak (E-value above 1e-6), the CDR3 was missing, or the read contained stop codons, out-of-frame junctions, or ambiguous translated residues. A V3J clonotype was defined by an identical inferred V gene, J gene, and CDR3 amino acid sequence. To compute the percentage overlap between repertoires, the number of shared unique clonotypes was divided by the size of the smaller repertoire. RTK rarefaction, the Chao1 estimator, and Recon v2.1 estimates of unobserved clonotypes were used to assess repertoire richness. Generation probabilities were computed with OLGA for all TCRbeta clonotypes obtained by the gDNA method from a handful of donors. Held by TCRdb, this immuneACCESS table contains in-frame sequences only and omits some clones. Under half of the omission traces to an unresolved V gene where checked; the cause of the rest is unknown. Clonal size and the V and J genes are those of that table, whereas D and trimming came from the DNA. For this sample there are about a million clones; about 75% appear just once. The ten biggest clones cover 1.5% of the sample.

The donors were healthy, HIV-negative adults with no recently reported acute infections or vaccinations. All donors were Caucasian adults living in Nashville, Tennessee, USA. CD4+ T cells were enriched by magnetic negative selection, after which naive cells were positively selected on CD45RA and the negative fraction was taken as the memory subset. Blood was obtained by leukapheresis, after which PBMCs were separated by Ficoll-Histopaque density gradient centrifugation and cryopreserved in liquid nitrogen vapor phase. Analytical flow cytometry was used to check the purity and quantity of every magnetically sorted T cell population. Each sorted fraction had its genomic DNA isolated and then quantified by UV absorbance on a Nanodrop 2000c.

The sequencing sample was made of memory CD4+ T cells sorted from blood. The intended sense of this specimen's cell subset or site label: CD45RA-negative fraction. This sequence was found in a man between 18 and 35 years old in good health. This receptor chain uses TRBV6-6 and TRBJ1-2; a weak D assignment points to TRBD1 (6 bases agree). The DNA sequence is given as TGTGCCAGCAGCCCGGACAGCCCTCCCCTTGGCTACACCTTC. It specifies CASSPDSPPLGYTF.